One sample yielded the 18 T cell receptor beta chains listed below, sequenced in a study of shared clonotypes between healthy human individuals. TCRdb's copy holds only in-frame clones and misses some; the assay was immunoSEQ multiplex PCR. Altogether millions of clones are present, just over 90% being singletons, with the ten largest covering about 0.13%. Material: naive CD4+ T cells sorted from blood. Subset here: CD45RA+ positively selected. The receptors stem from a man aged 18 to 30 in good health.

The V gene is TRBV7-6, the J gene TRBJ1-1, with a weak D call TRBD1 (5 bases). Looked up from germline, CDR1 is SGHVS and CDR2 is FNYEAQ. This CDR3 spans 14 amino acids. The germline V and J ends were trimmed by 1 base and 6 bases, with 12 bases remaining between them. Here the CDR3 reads CASSLVPGEAEAFF. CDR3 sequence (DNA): TGTGCCAGCAGCTTAGTTCCGGGGGAAGCTGAAGCTTTCTTT.

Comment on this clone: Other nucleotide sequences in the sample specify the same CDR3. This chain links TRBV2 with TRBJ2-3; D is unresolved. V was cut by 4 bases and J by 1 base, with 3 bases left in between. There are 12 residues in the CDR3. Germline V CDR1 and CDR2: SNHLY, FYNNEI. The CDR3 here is CASSARTDTQYF. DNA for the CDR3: TGTGCCAGCAGTGCTCGCACAGATACGCAGTATTTT.

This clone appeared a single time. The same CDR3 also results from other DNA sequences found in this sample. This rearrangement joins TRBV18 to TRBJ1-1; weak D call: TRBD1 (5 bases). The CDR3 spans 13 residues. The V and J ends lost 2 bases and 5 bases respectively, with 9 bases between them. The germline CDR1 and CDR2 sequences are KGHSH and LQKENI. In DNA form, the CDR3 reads TGTGCCAGCTCACCATCGGGGGGTACTGAAGCTTTCTTT. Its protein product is CASSPSGGTEAFF.

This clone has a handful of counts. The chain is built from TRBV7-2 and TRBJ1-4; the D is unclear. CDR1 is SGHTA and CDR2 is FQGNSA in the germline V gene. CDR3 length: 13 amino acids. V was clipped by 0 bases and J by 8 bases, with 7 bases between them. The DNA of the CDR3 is TGTGCCAGCAGCTTAGCTGTGGGGGAAAAACTGTTTTTT. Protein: CASSLAVGEKLFF.

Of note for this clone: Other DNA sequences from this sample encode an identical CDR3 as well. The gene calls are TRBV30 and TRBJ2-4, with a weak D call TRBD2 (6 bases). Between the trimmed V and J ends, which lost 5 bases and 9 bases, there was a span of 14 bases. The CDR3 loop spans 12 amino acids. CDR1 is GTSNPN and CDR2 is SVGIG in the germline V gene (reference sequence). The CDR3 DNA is TGTGCCTGGGGAGAGCTGGGGGGCATTCAGTACTTC. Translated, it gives CAWGELGGIQYF.

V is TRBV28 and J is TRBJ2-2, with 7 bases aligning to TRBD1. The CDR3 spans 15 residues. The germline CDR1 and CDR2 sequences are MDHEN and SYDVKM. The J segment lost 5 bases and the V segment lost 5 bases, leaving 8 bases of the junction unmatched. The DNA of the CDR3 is TGTGCCAGCAGTATGAAGACAGGGCTAACCGGGGAGCTGTTTTTT. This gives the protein CASSMKTGLTGELFF.

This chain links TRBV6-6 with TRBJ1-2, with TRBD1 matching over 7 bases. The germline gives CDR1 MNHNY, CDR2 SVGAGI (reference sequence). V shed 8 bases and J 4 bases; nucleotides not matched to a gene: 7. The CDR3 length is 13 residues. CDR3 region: CASYRQGSYGYTF. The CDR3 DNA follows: TGTGCCAGCTACCGACAGGGTTCCTATGGCTACACCTTC.

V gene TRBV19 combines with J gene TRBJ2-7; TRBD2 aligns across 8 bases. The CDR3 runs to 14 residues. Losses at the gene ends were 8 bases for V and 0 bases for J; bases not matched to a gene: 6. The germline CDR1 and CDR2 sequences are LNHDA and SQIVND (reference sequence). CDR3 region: CASATSGGSYEQYF. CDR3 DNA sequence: TGTGCCAGTGCCACTAGCGGAGGCTCCTACGAGCAGTACTTC.

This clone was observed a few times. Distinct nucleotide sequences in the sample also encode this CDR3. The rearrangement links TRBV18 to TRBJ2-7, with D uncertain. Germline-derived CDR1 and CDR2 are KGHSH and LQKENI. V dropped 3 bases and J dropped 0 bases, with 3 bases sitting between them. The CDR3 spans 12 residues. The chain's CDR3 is CASSPTSYEQYF. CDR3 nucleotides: TGTGCCAGCTCACCGACCTCCTACGAGCAGTACTTC.

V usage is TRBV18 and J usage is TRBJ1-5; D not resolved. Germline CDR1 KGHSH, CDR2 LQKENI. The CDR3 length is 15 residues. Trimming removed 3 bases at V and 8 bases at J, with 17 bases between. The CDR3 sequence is CASSPQSGMGEPQHF. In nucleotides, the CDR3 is TGTGCCAGCTCACCTCAGTCGGGCATGGGAGAGCCCCAGCATTTT.

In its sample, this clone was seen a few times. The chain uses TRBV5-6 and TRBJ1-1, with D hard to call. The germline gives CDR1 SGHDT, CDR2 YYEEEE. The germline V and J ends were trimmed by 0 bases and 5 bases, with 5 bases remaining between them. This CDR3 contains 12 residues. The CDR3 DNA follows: TGTGCCAGCAGCTTGGCCTGGACTGAAGCTTTCTTT. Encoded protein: CASSLAWTEAFF.

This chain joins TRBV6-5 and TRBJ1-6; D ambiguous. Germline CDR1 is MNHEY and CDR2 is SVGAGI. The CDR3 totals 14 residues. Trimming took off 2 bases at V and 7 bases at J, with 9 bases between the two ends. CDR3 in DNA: TGTGCCAGCAGTTACCAAAAAGGAAATTCACCCCTCCACTTT. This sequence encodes CASSYQKGNSPLHF.

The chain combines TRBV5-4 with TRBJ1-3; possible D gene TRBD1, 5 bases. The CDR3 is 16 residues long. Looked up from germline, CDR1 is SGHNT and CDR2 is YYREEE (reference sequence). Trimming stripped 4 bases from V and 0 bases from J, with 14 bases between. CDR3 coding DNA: TGTGCCAGCAGCGGCCTAGGGACCACCTCTGGAAACACCATATATTTT. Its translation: CASSGLGTTSGNTIYF.

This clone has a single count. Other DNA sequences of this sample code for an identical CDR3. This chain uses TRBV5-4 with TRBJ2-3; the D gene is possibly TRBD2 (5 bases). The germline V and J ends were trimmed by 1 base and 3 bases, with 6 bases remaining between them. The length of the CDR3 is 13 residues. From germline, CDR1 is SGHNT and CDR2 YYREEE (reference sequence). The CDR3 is CASSLRGTDTQYF. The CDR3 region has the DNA TGTGCCAGCAGCTTGAGAGGGACAGATACGCAGTATTTT.

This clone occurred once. The CDR3 DNA reads TGTGCCAGCTCTAGGGGTTACGCGAACACCGGGGAGCTGTTTTTT. Encoded protein: CASSRGYANTGELFF. The V and J genes are TRBV6-5 and TRBJ2-2; D is possibly TRBD1 (5 bases). Germline-derived CDR1 and CDR2 are MNHEY and SVGAGI. This CDR3 spans 15 amino acids. Trimming removed 8 bases at V and 0 bases at J, with 13 bases between.

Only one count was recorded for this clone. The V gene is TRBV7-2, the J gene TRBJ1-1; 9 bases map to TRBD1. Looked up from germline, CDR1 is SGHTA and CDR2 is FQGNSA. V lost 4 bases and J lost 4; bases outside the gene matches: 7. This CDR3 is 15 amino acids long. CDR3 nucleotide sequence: TGTGCCAGCAGCTGGGACAGGGCCCCCGGCACTGAAGCTTTCTTT. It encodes CASSWDRAPGTEAFF. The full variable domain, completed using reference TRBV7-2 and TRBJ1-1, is GAGVSQSPSNKVTEKGKDVELRCDPISGHTALYWYRQSLGQGLEFLIYFQGNSAPDKSGLPSDRFSAERTGGSVSTLTIQRTQQEDSAVYLCASSWDRAPGTEAFFGQGTRLTVV.

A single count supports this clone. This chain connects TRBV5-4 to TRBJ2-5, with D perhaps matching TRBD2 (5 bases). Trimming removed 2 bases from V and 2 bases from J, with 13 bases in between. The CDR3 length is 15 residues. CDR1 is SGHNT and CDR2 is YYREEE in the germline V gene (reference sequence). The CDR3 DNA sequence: TGTGCCAGCAGCTTACCCGGGGTAACGCAAGAGACCCAGTACTTC. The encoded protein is CASSLPGVTQETQYF.

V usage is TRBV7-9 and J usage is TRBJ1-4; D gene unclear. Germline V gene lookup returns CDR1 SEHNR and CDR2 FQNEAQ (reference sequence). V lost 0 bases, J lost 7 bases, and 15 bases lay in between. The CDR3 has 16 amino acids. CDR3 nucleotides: TGTGCCAGCAGCTTAGCGGCTGGTTCGGCCCCTGAAAAACTGTTTTTT. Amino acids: CASSLAAGSAPEKLFF.